This TCR beta chain was recovered during a study of patients and donors after allogeneic stem cell transplantation. TCRdb called the RT-PCR reads again in MiXCR, with one record for every CDR3 protein. The data show roughly 230,000 distinct CDR3 sequences, 13% to 15% seen once. The table lists this clonotype with many counts. The sequence came from a human donor who was either an allogeneic HSCT recipient or a stem cell or donor lymphocyte infusion donor (not recorded which). It is not recorded whose cells these are; they may come from a transplant donor. Sample: blood, either unsorted or a sorted T cell fraction (not recorded which).

The CDR3 reads CSARSSSYNSPLHF. As DNA, the CDR3 is TGCAGTGCTAGGTCGAGCTCCTATAATTCACCCCTCCACTTT. This sequence joins TRBV20-1 and TRBJ1-6; the D is unclear. With 3 bases removed from V and 0 bases from J, the gap between germline ends came to 6 bases. CDR3 length equals 14 residues. Per germline, CDR1 DFQATT and CDR2 SNEGSKA (reference sequence).